This section outlines one T cell receptor beta chain sequence together with its context. Individuals aged 18 to 89 years were recruited from approximately 24 US areas. The table came from immunoSEQ multiplex PCR; TCRdb's copy has only in-frame clones and leaves some out. There are some 330,000 clones in the sample; about 92% occur only once, and approximately 17% lies in the top ten. These data come from a study of blood T cell repertoires in COVID-19. The CDR3 contains 16 residues. Germline-derived CDR1 and CDR2 are SEHNR and FQNEAQ (reference sequence). The junction had 7 bases not matched to a gene; V was cut back by 5 bases and J by 2 bases.

Input material: PBMCs or T cells enriched from blood (not recorded which). This TCR was recovered from a young woman who had recovered from COVID-19. The V call is TRBV7-9, the J call TRBJ2-3; 10 nucleotides match TRBD1. This CDR3 is CASSIRDRGNTDTQYF. CDR3 DNA sequence: TGTGCCAGCAGCATCCGGGACAGGGGTAACACAGATACGCAGTATTTT.